A single sample gave rise to the 14 T cell receptor beta chains below, sequenced in a study of blood T cell repertoires in COVID-19 (dated by TCRdb to 2020 to 2021). Library preparation employed the immunoSEQ multiplex PCR assay. The clones in this table, taken by TCRdb from immuneACCESS, are in-frame only. Not every clone is retained; where verified, under half of the shortfall comes from an unresolved V gene, and the cause of the rest is unknown. The sample table contains approximately 300,000 clones; only one count was recorded for around 89% of them. 5% to 7% of the sample belongs to the ten largest clones. The sample taken for sequencing was peripheral blood. These receptors were collected from a man aged 18 to 30 who had recovered from COVID-19.

This chain links TRBV25-1 with TRBJ1-2; 8 nucleotides line up with TRBD1. This CDR3 has 13 amino acids. The V gene's germline CDR1 is MGHDK and CDR2 SYGVNS. The trim removed 4 bases at V and 4 bases at J, leaving 2 bases unmatched. CDR3 loop: CASSVQGAYGYTF. The DNA of the CDR3 is TGTGCCAGCAGTGTTCAGGGGGCCTATGGCTACACCTTC.

V is TRBV6-5 and J is TRBJ1-6; 8 positions match TRBD1. The length of the CDR3 is 14 residues. With 5 bases clipped from V and 13 bases from J, the junction kept 10 bases outside the gene matches. CDR1 and CDR2 (germline): MNHEY, SVGAGI. CDR3 nucleotides: TGTGCCAGCAGTACCTGGACAGGGCGGATTCCCCTCCACTTT. Its protein product is CASSTWTGRIPLHF.

This sequence joins TRBV9 and TRBJ2-1, with TRBD2 matching over 7 bases. Germline CDR1 reads SGDLS; CDR2 reads YYNGEE. The CDR3 is 14 residues long. V lost 0 bases to trimming and J lost 9 bases; unmatched junction nucleotides: 6. The CDR3 coding sequence is TGTGCCAGCAGCGTAGGGGTGGGAGGGACTGAGCAGTTCTTC. Its translation: CASSVGVGGTEQFF. The whole variable domain, remainder taken from reference TRBV9 and TRBJ2-1, is DSGVTQTPKHLITATGQRVTLRCSPRSGDLSVYWYQQSLDQGLQFLIQYYNGEERAKGNILERFSAQQFPDLHSELNLSSLELGDSALYFCASSVGVGGTEQFFGPGTRLTVL.

The gene calls are TRBV5-4 and TRBJ1-1; TRBD1 might be the D (5 bases). Germline-derived CDR1 and CDR2 are SGHNT and YYREEE (reference sequence). Trimming took 0 bases from V and 6 from J, leaving 9 bases between them. The CDR3 has 13 residues. The CDR3 loop reads CASSLVGLAEAFF. The CDR3 region has the DNA TGTGCCAGCAGCTTGGTGGGGCTAGCTGAAGCTTTCTTT.

The chain couples TRBV12-3 or TRBV12-4 to TRBJ1-5, with D uncertain. The CDR3 totals 13 residues. V lost 0 bases, J lost 4 bases, and 4 bases lay in between. The CDR3 nucleotides read TGTGCCAGCAGTTTAGCGCTAAATCAGCCCCAGCATTTT. Residues: CASSLALNQPQHF.

The chain uses TRBV19 and TRBJ1-4, with 8 bases identical to TRBD1. In germline, CDR1 is LNHDA, CDR2 SQIVND (reference sequence). This CDR3 is 15 amino acids long. V shed 5 bases, J shed 6 bases, and the junction held 8 bases outside the gene matches. For the CDR3, the DNA is TGTGCCAGTAGTGCGTTACAGGGGGTACATGAAAAACTGTTTTTT. This gives the protein CASSALQGVHEKLFF. The entire variable domain, with the rest obtained from reference TRBV19 and TRBJ1-4, is as follows: DGGITQSPKYLFRKEGQNVTLSCEQNLNHDAMYWYRQDPGQGLRLIYYSQIVNDFQKGDIAEGYSVSREKKESFPLTVTSAQKNPTAFYLCASSALQGVHEKLFFGSGTQLSVL.

The V call is TRBV27, the J call TRBJ1-1; D is unclear. The V gene's germline CDR1 is MNHEY and CDR2 SMNVEV (reference sequence). V shed 0 bases and J shed 5 bases, with 13 bases lying between them. CDR3 length: 15 amino acids. The CDR3 spells CASSLSWGVGTEAFF. Here the CDR3 DNA reads TGTGCCAGCAGTTTATCCTGGGGAGTAGGGACTGAAGCTTTCTTT.

A single count supports this clone. The genes are TRBV4-2 and TRBJ1-1; a possible D gene is TRBD1 (5 bases). CDR1 and CDR2 (germline): LGHNA, YNFKEQ. This CDR3 is built from 13 residues. V was shortened by 6 bases and J by 8 bases, with 16 bases between the two germline ends. DNA for the CDR3: TGTGCCAGCAGGCACCGGGGGACGGCCGAAGCTTTCTTT. It translates to CASRHRGTAEAFF.

V is TRBV30 and J is TRBJ2-7, with unresolved D. Between the trimmed V and J ends, which lost 0 bases and 3 bases, there was a span of 12 bases. The CDR3 runs to 14 residues. The germline V gene has CDR1 GTSNPN and CDR2 SVGIG (reference sequence). The CDR3 protein is CAWSVPPSVYEQYF. The CDR3, as DNA: TGTGCCTGGAGTGTACCGCCCAGCGTCTACGAGCAGTACTTC.

This clone was seen just once. This sequence joins TRBV7-3 and TRBJ2-3; D ambiguous. CDR1 is SGHTA and CDR2 is FQGTGA in the germline V gene. CDR3 length: 15 residues. Trimming cost V 1 base and J 4 bases, with 12 bases left between them. The chain's CDR3 is CASSLSPDGPDTQYF. The DNA for the CDR3 is TGTGCCAGCAGCTTAAGCCCAGATGGGCCAGATACGCAGTATTTT.

The rearrangement links TRBV3-1 (or the pseudogene TRBV3-2) to TRBJ2-3, with TRBD2 matching 7 bases. The germline gives CDR1 LGHDT, CDR2 YNNKEL (reference sequence). The length of the CDR3 is 17 residues. Germline trimming cut 1 base from V and 2 bases from J; bases unmatched to any gene: 9. CDR3 protein: CASSQGMGGVLTDTQYF. CDR3 in DNA: TGTGCCAGCAGCCAAGGTATGGGAGGGGTCCTCACAGATACGCAGTATTTT.

DNA for the CDR3: TGCGCCAGCAGGCAACAGGGGGCCGGGGAGCTGTTTTTT. It specifies CASRQQGAGELFF. This sequence joins TRBV4-1 and TRBJ2-2, with 8 bases fitting TRBD1. The CDR3 runs to 13 residues. The germline gives CDR1 MGHRA, CDR2 YSYEKL. J was trimmed by 6 bases and V by 6 bases; bases with no gene match: 3.

The rearrangement links TRBV6-6 to TRBJ1-5, with D possibly matching TRBD1 (6 bases). CDR3 length: 13 residues. The germline V and J ends were trimmed by 5 bases and 3 bases, with 8 bases remaining between them. Germline V lookup: CDR1 MNHNY, CDR2 SVGAGI (reference sequence). The CDR3 region has the DNA TGTGCCAGCAGTCAGGGGTTCAATCAGCCCCAGCATTTT. As protein: CASSQGFNQPQHF.

The chain has TRBV12-5 and TRBJ1-5, with TRBD1 matching over 7 bases. The CDR3 runs 17 residues. The V gene's germline CDR1 is LGHNT and CDR2 FRNRAP. Unmatched junction bases numbered 10, after V lost 4 bases and J lost 1 base. The CDR3: CASGSGQETMSNQPQHF. In DNA, the CDR3 is TGTGCTAGTGGTTCCGGACAGGAGACTATGAGCAATCAGCCCCAGCATTTT.